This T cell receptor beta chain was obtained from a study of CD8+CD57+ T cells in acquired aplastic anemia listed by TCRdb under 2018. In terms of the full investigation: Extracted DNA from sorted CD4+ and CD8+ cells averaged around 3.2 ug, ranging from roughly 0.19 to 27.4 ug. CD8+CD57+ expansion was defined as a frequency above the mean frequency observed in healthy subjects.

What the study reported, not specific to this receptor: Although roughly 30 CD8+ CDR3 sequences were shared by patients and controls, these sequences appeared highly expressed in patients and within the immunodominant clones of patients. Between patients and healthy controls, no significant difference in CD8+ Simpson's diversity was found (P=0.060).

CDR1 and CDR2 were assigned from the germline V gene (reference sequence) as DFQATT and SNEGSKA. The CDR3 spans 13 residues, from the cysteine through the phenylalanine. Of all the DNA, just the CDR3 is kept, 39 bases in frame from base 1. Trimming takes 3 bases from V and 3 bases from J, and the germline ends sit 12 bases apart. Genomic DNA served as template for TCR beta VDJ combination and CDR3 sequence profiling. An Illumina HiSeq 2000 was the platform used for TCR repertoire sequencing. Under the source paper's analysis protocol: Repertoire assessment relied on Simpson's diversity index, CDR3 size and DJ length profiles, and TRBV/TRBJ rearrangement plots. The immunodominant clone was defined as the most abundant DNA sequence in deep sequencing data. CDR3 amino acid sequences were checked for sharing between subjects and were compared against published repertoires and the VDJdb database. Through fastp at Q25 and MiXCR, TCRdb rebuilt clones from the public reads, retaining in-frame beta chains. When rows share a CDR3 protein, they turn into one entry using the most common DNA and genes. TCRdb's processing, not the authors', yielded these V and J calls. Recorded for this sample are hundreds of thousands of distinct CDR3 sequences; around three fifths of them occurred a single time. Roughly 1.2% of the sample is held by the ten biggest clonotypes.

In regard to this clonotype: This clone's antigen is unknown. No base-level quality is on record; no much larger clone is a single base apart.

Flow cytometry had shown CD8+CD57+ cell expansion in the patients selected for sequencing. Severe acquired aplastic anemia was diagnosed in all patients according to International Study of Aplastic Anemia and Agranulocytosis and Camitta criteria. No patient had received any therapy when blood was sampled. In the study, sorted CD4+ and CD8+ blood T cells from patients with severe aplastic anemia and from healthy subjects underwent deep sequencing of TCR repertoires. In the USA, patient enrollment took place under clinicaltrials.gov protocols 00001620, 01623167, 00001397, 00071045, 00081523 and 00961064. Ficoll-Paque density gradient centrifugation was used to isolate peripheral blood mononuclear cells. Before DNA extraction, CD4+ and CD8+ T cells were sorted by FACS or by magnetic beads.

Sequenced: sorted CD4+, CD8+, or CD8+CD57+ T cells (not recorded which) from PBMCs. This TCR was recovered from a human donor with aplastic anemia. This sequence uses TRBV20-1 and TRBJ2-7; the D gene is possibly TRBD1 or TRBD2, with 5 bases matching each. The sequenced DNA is TGCAGTGCTAGTGAGGGGTCTTTCTACGAGCAGTACTTC. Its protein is CSASEGSFYEQYF.